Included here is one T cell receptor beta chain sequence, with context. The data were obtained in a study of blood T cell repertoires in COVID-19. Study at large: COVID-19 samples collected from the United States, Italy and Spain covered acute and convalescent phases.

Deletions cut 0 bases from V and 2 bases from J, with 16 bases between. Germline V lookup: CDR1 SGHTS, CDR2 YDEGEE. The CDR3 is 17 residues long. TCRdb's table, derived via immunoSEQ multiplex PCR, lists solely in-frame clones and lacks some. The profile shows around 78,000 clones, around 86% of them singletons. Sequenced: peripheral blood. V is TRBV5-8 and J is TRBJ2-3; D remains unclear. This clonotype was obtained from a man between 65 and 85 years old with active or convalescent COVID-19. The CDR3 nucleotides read TGTGCCAGCAGCTTGGCATTGCACACAGACAACACAGATACGCAGTATTTT. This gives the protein CASSLALHTDNTDTQYF.